This T cell receptor beta chain was captured by sequencing in a study of T cells in localized non-small cell lung cancer. This CDR3 spans 16 amino acids. Germline V gene data show CDR1 as MNHGY and CDR2 as SAAAGT. Trimming removed 7 bases from V and 6 bases from J; junction bases left unmatched: 18. Profiling relied on immunoSEQ multiplex PCR, and the TCRdb table lists in-frame clones only, not all of them. The sample yields around 35,000 clones, around 77% seen once. To note about this clone: The antigen is not known.

General study findings and limits: Sequencing covered just one tumor region, so heterogeneity cannot be ruled out. Patients showing higher blood T cell density tended to see longer overall survival. The study detected a median about 57 of the top 100 tumor clones in adjacent lung.

V is TRBV6-8 and J is TRBJ2-7, with 7 nucleotides matching TRBD2. The sequences come from peripheral blood, collected before any cancer treatment. The clonotype comes from a male donor at least 60 years old with stage III squamous cell lung carcinoma. CDR3 coding DNA: TGTGCCAGCATTGGCAGCGGGATAGGAGAGGGGCGCGAGCAGTACTTC. It translates to CASIGSGIGEGREQYF.